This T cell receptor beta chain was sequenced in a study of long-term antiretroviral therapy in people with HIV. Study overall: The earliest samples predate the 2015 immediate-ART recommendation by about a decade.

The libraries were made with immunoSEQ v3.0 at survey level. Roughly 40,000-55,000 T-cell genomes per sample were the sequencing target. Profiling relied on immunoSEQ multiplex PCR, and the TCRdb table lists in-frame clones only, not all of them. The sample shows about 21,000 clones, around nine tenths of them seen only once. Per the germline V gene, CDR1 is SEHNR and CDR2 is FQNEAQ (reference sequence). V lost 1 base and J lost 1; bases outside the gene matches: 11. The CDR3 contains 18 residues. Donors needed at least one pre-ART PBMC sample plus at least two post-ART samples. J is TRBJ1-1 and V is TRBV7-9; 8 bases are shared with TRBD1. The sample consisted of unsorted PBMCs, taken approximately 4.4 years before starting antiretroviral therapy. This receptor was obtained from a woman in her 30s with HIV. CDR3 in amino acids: CASSLGRAGGPENTEAFF. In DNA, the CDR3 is TGTGCCAGCAGCTTAGGGAGGGCAGGGGGCCCGGAGAACACTGAAGCTTTCTTT.